This T cell receptor (beta chain) was sequenced for a study of OX40 agonist ivuxolimab in advanced cancers. Across the whole study: It was ivuxolimab, an agonistic anti-OX40 (CD134) antibody, that patients were treated with.

TCRdb's table, derived via immunoSEQ multiplex PCR, lists solely in-frame clones and lacks some. The data show about 61,000 clones, less than 90% seen once. The study, taken as a whole, reports: CD4+ and CD8+ T cells in blood underwent clonal expansion by week 6 at 0.1 to 3.0 mg/kg. Expanded clones belonging to CD8+ T cells outnumbered, on average, those of CD4+. Patients who responded partially at 0.1-3.0 mg/kg showed clonal expansion ranking among the lowest.

In the case of this clone: Antigen specificity is unknown.

The CDR3 runs to 15 residues. CDR1 is SGHTA and CDR2 is FQGNSA in the germline V gene. V lost 5 bases, J lost 2 bases, and 6 bases stayed unmatched. Sequencing used CD4+ or CD8+ T cells sorted from blood, obtained in a trial of the OX40 agonist ivuxolimab. This clonotype was obtained from an adult with an advanced solid tumor such as melanoma, head and neck, liver or kidney cancer. This chain connects TRBV7-2 to TRBJ1-5, with TRBD1 matching over 7 bases. CDR3 nucleotide sequence: TGTGCCAGCAGCCCCTGGACAGGAGGCAATCAGCCCCAGCATTTT. Translated: CASSPWTGGNQPQHF.